The 28 T cell receptor beta chains below all came from one sample that was sequenced in a study of shared clonotypes between healthy human individuals. Repertoires were generated with immunoSEQ multiplex PCR, while TCRdb's copy carries only in-frame clones and drops some. The table records about 2.4 million clones, around nine tenths of them present only once. Sequencing input: naive CD4+ T cells sorted from blood. Subset meaning: CD45RA+ positively selected. These receptors came from a man between 18 and 35 years old in good health.

V gene TRBV14 combines with J gene TRBJ2-6; D unresolved. The CDR3 is 14 amino acids. The germline V and J ends were trimmed by 4 bases and 1 base, with 5 bases remaining between them. Germline CDR1 is SGHDN and CDR2 is FVKESK. The DNA of the CDR3 is TGTGCCAGCAGCCGGGCATCTGGGGCCAACGTCCTGACTTTC. Protein sequence: CASSRASGANVLTF.

This chain uses TRBV7-9 with TRBJ2-2; 11 bases line up with TRBD1. Per germline, CDR1 SEHNR and CDR2 FQNEAQ (reference sequence). V lost 5 bases to trimming and J lost 5 bases; unmatched junction nucleotides: 10. CDR3 length: 17 residues. As DNA, the CDR3 is TGTGCCAGCAGCCACGCGCCGGGACAGGGGGATACCGGGGAGCTGTTTTTT. Its protein is CASSHAPGQGDTGELFF.

This rearrangement joins TRBV2 to TRBJ2-7, with a weak D call TRBD2 (7 bases). The germline V and J ends were trimmed by 9 bases and 5 bases, with 17 bases remaining between them. CDR3 length: 13 amino acids. Per germline, CDR1 SNHLY and CDR2 FYNNEI. Written as DNA, the CDR3 is TGTGCCAGTCGACTAGCAGGGGCCCACGAGCAGTACTTC. It translates to CASRLAGAHEQYF.

This clone was recorded once. This chain joins TRBV28 and TRBJ1-1; D perhaps matches TRBD1 (5 bases). The CDR3 contains 10 residues. Per the germline V gene, CDR1 is MDHEN and CDR2 is SYDVKM. CDR3 protein: CACGGSEAFF. For the CDR3, the DNA is TGTGCATGCGGGGGTTCTGAAGCTTTCTTT. The full variable domain, completed using reference TRBV28 and TRBJ1-1, is DVKVTQSSRYLVKRTGEKVFLECVQDMDHENMFWYRQDPGLGLRLIYFSYDVKMKEKGDIPEGYSVSREKKERFSLILESASTNQTSMYLCACGGSEAFFGQGTRLTVV.

The genes are TRBV11-2 and TRBJ1-2; 7 bases line up with TRBD1. Germline assignment: CDR1 SGHAT and CDR2 FQNNGV. The trim removed 0 bases at V and 5 bases at J, leaving 3 bases unmatched. The length of the CDR3 is 14 residues. Here the CDR3 DNA reads TGTGCCAGCAGCTTAGAGACAGGGACATATGGCTACACCTTC. Its translation is CASSLETGTYGYTF.

V usage is TRBV9 and J usage is TRBJ1-2, with D possibly TRBD1 on 6 matching bases. This CDR3 has 15 amino acids. V lost 6 bases to trimming and J lost 4 bases, with 19 bases between them. Germline CDR1 and CDR2: SGDLS and YYNGEE. CDR3 amino acids: CASTPGVGTSYGYTF. For the CDR3, the DNA is TGTGCCAGCACCCCAGGGGTTGGGACTTCCTATGGCTACACCTTC.

The chain has TRBV7-9 and TRBJ1-2; 8 bases match TRBD1. Germline V gives CDR1 SEHNR, CDR2 FQNEAQ (reference sequence). The CDR3 totals 16 residues. V was pared by 5 bases and J by 0 bases, with 8 bases of the junction left unmatched. The CDR3 is CASSPDRAPTNYGYTF. For the CDR3, the DNA is TGTGCCAGCAGCCCGGACAGGGCGCCGACTAACTATGGCTACACCTTC.

V is TRBV19 and J is TRBJ1-3, with TRBD1 matching 8 bases. J was trimmed by 2 bases and V by 5 bases; bases with no gene match: 5. CDR1 is LNHDA, CDR2 SQIVND, per germline (reference sequence). The CDR3 contains 15 residues. CDR3 region: CASSDQGAAGNTIYF. The CDR3 region has the DNA TGTGCCAGTAGTGACCAGGGGGCGGCTGGAAACACCATATATTTT. Combining the CDR3 with reference TRBV19 and TRBJ1-3 gives the whole variable domain DGGITQSPKYLFRKEGQNVTLSCEQNLNHDAMYWYRQDPGQGLRLIYYSQIVNDFQKGDIAEGYSVSREKKESFPLTVTSAQKNPTAFYLCASSDQGAAGNTIYFGEGSWLTVV.

The chain uses TRBV10-3 and TRBJ2-7; 7 bases match TRBD1. V trimming: 4 bases; J trimming: 3 bases; junction bases outside the gene matches: 9. This CDR3 has 15 residues. The germline V gene encodes CDR1 ENHRY and CDR2 SYGVKD. CDR3 region: CAISGREGQFYEQYF. As DNA, the CDR3 is TGTGCCATCAGTGGCCGAGAGGGACAGTTCTACGAGCAGTACTTC.

The V gene is TRBV6-1, the J gene TRBJ1-1; unclear D gene. Germline CDR1 and CDR2: MNHNS and SASEGT. V dropped 1 base and J dropped 5 bases, with 11 bases sitting between them. This CDR3 region has 14 residues. The CDR3 is CASSEGLRNTEAFF. In DNA form, the CDR3 reads TGTGCCAGCAGTGAAGGGTTAAGGAATACTGAAGCTTTCTTT.

V usage is TRBV11-2 and J usage is TRBJ1-4; D uncertain. In germline, CDR1 is SGHAT, CDR2 FQNNGV. CDR3 length equals 13 residues. The V end was cut by 0 bases, the J end by 7 bases, with 6 bases between. The CDR3 sequence: CASSLDTAEKLFF. Written as DNA, the CDR3 is TGTGCCAGCAGCTTAGACACGGCTGAAAAACTGTTTTTT.

Note on this clone: The sample has other DNA sequences that encode this CDR3 too. The chain recombines TRBV6-6 with TRBJ1-2, with 8 bases matching TRBD1. The CDR3 runs to 15 residues. V was pared by 0 bases and J by 5 bases, with 5 bases of the junction left unmatched. Germline V gives CDR1 MNHNY, CDR2 SVGAGI (reference sequence). This CDR3 is CASSYSDTGGYGYTF. The CDR3 coding sequence is TGTGCCAGCAGTTACTCAGATACAGGGGGTTATGGCTACACCTTC.

The chain recombines TRBV27 with TRBJ2-1, with TRBD2 matching 10 bases. The CDR3 contains 15 residues. V gave up 4 bases and J gave up 5 bases; unmatched junction bases: 5. Germline CDR1 and CDR2: MNHEY and SMNVEV (reference sequence). The CDR3 DNA follows: TGTGCCAGCAGTTCGCTAGCGGGAGCTAACAATGAGCAGTTCTTC. This codes for CASSSLAGANNEQFF.

In nucleotides, the CDR3 is TGCGCCAGCAGCTCCCAGGGGAGGGACTATGGCTACACCTTC. As protein: CASSSQGRDYGYTF. The chain carries TRBV5-1 and TRBJ1-2; D possibly corresponds to TRBD1 (6 bases). The CDR3 has 14 residues. In germline, CDR1 is SGHRS, CDR2 YFSETQ. V gave up 3 bases and J gave up 3 bases, with 12 bases separating them.

The chain links TRBV19 to TRBJ1-4; TRBD1 is a possible D gene (5 bases). V lost 5 bases to trimming and J lost 7 bases, with 17 bases between them. This CDR3 contains 15 residues. The germline CDR1 and CDR2 sequences are LNHDA and SQIVND (reference sequence). CDR3 amino acids: CASSPLGGIREKLFF. The CDR3 bases are TGTGCCAGTAGTCCGCTTGGGGGGATCCGTGAAAAACTGTTTTTT.

Comment on this clone: Other DNA sequences from this sample encode an identical CDR3 as well. The chain links TRBV5-1 to TRBJ2-3, with D unresolved. CDR1 and CDR2 from the germline V gene are SGHRS and YFSETQ. V lost 4 bases and J lost 5, with 8 bases in between. The CDR3 runs to 12 residues. The DNA of the CDR3 is TGCGCCAGCAGCCCCCCCGGAGATACGCAGTATTTT. Translation: CASSPPGDTQYF.

This chain connects TRBV27 to TRBJ1-1; 11 bases are shared with TRBD1. The CDR3 is made up of 14 amino acids. CDR1 and CDR2 (germline): MNHEY, SMNVEV (reference sequence). Trimming cost V 2 bases and J 7 bases; bases outside gene matches: 3. In DNA form, the CDR3 reads TGTGCCAGCAGTTTAAGGACAGGGGGCTTTGAAGCTTTCTTT. Translation gives CASSLRTGGFEAFF.

The chain has TRBV7-9 and TRBJ1-1; D might be TRBD1 (5 bases). The V end was cut by 5 bases, the J end by 0 bases, with 16 bases between. The CDR3 consists of 16 residues. In germline, CDR1 is SEHNR, CDR2 FQNEAQ (reference sequence). The CDR3 loop is CASSLGGGRMNTEAFF. The DNA for the CDR3 is TGTGCCAGCAGCCTCGGCGGGGGAAGGATGAACACTGAAGCTTTCTTT.

This chain links TRBV14 with TRBJ2-7; D may match TRBD1 or TRBD2 (5 bases each). Germline V lookup: CDR1 SGHDN, CDR2 FVKESK. The CDR3 runs 14 residues. The germline V and J ends were trimmed by 4 bases and 5 bases, with 15 bases remaining between them. As DNA, the CDR3 is TGTGCCAGCAGCCGAGGGGCCGCCCGTCACGAGCAGTACTTC. Protein sequence: CASSRGAARHEQYF. Full variable domain (rest looked up from reference TRBV14 and TRBJ2-7): EAGVTQFPSHSVIEKGQTVTLRCDPISGHDNLYWYRRVMGKEIKFLLHFVKESKQDESGMPNNRFLAERTGGTYSTLKVQPAELEDSGVYFCASSRGAARHEQYFGPGTRLTVT.

This chain connects TRBV6-6 to TRBJ1-6; tentatively, D is TRBD1 (6 bases). Germline assignment: CDR1 MNHNY and CDR2 SVGAGI (reference sequence). This CDR3 is 14 amino acids long. V was shortened by 6 bases and J by 10 bases, with 16 bases between the two germline ends. The CDR3 DNA is TGTGCCAGCAGCAACGACAGGAAAGGATCACCCCTCCACTTT. Protein: CASSNDRKGSPLHF.

Worth noting for this clone: Other DNA sequences from this sample encode an identical CDR3 as well. The chain is built from TRBV11-2 and TRBJ1-3, with D maybe TRBD1 (5 bases). This CDR3 comprises 15 residues. V dropped 1 base and J dropped 2 bases, with 9 bases sitting between them. Germline V CDR1 and CDR2: SGHAT, FQNNGV. CDR3 protein: CASSLVGTAGNTIYF. The CDR3 DNA is TGTGCCAGCAGCTTAGTTGGGACTGCTGGAAACACCATATATTTT.

To note about this clone: Additional DNA sequences in this sample encode the identical CDR3. J is TRBJ1-3 and V is TRBV2; TRBD1 aligns across 7 bases. Germline values: CDR1 SNHLY, CDR2 FYNNEI. The CDR3 covers 14 residues. J was trimmed by 2 bases and V by 2 bases; bases with no gene match: 0. DNA for the CDR3: TGTGCCAGCAGTGAACAGGGGGCTGGAAACACCATATATTTT. Translating gives CASSEQGAGNTIYF.

V usage is TRBV19 and J usage is TRBJ2-5, with TRBD2 identical over 9 bases. The CDR3 covers 15 residues. CDR1 and CDR2 (germline): LNHDA, SQIVND (reference sequence). With V trimmed by 4 bases and J by 5 bases, 8 bases remained unmatched. The CDR3 sequence is CASSSSGGRGETQYF. Written as DNA, the CDR3 is TGTGCCAGTAGTAGTAGCGGGGGCAGAGGGGAGACCCAGTACTTC.

The chain carries TRBV2 and TRBJ2-3, with no clear D. This CDR3 is built from 14 residues. The germline V and J ends were trimmed by 0 bases and 6 bases, with 10 bases remaining between them. Germline V lookup: CDR1 SNHLY, CDR2 FYNNEI. CDR3 amino acids: CASSEARGRDTQYF. The CDR3, as DNA: TGTGCCAGCAGTGAAGCGCGAGGTCGGGATACGCAGTATTTT. The whole variable domain, filled in from reference TRBV2 and TRBJ2-3, reads EPEVTQTPSHQVTQMGQEVILRCVPISNHLYFYWYRQILGQKVEFLVSFYNNEISEKSEIFDDQFSVERPDGSNFTLKIRSTKLEDSAMYFCASSEARGRDTQYFGPGTRLTVL.

On this clone: Other DNA sequences in this specimen translate into the identical CDR3. CDR3 protein: CASSSSGSSYNEQFF. Here the CDR3 DNA reads TGCGCCAGCAGCTCTAGCGGCAGCTCCTACAATGAGCAGTTCTTC. The chain links TRBV5-1 to TRBJ2-1; 7 bases match TRBD2. The V gene's germline CDR1 is SGHRS and CDR2 YFSETQ. Trimming took 3 bases from V and 0 from J; bases not matched to a gene: 3. This CDR3 has 15 amino acids.

Only one count was recorded for this clone. The V and J genes are TRBV2 and TRBJ2-7, with 11 bases aligning to TRBD2. Germline CDR1 is SNHLY and CDR2 is FYNNEI. The CDR3 covers 15 residues. Germline trimming cut 6 bases from V and 2 bases from J; bases unmatched to any gene: 6. The CDR3 DNA reads as TGTGCCAGCAGCCCTACTAGCGGGAGAACCTACGAGCAGTACTTC. Translating gives CASSPTSGRTYEQYF. Full variable domain (outside the CDR3, taken from reference TRBV2 and TRBJ2-7): EPEVTQTPSHQVTQMGQEVILRCVPISNHLYFYWYRQILGQKVEFLVSFYNNEISEKSEIFDDQFSVERPDGSNFTLKIRSTKLEDSAMYFCASSPTSGRTYEQYFGPGTRLTVT.

This chain uses TRBV10-3 with TRBJ1-1; 7 bases agree with TRBD1. Germline values: CDR1 ENHRY, CDR2 SYGVKD. The CDR3 is 16 residues long. V lost 3 bases and J lost 2; bases outside the gene matches: 9. For the CDR3, the DNA is TGTGCCATCAGTGACCAGGACAGGAGCACTAACACTGAAGCTTTCTTT. This gives the protein CAISDQDRSTNTEAFF.

V and J are TRBV23-1 and TRBJ2-7; either TRBD1 or TRBD2 may supply D (5 bases each). TRBV23-1 is an ORF, with its function uncertain. V gave up 2 bases and J gave up 1 base, with 12 bases separating them. This CDR3 has 15 residues. DNA of the CDR3: TGCGCCAGCAGTCAAGGGGACCGGGTATCCTACGAGCAGTACTTC. This translates into CASSQGDRVSYEQYF.